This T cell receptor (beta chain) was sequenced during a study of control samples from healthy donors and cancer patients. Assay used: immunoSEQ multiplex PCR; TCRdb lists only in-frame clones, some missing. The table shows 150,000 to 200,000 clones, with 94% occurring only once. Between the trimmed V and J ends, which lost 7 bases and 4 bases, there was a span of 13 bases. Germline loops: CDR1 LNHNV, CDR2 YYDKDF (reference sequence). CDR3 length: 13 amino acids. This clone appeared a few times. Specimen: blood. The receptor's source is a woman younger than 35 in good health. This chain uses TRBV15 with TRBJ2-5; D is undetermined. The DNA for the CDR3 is TGTGCCACCACCCCCGAGTTGTTAGAGACCCAGTACTTC. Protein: CATTPELLETQYF.